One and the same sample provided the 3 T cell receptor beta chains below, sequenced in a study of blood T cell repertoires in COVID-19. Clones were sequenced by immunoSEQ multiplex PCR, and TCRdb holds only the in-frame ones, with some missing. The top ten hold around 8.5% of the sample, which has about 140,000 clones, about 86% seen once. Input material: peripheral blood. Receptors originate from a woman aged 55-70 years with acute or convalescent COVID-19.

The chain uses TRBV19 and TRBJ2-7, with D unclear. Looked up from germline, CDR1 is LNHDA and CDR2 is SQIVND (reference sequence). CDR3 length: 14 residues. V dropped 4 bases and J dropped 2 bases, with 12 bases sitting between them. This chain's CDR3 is CASSKTLEAYEQYF. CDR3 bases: TGTGCCAGTAGTAAGACCCTAGAGGCCTACGAGCAGTACTTC.

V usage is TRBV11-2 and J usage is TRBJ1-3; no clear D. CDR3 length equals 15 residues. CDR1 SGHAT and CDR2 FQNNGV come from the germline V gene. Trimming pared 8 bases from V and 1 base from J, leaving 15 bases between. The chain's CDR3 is CASSPNRRSGNTIYF. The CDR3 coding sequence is TGTGCCAGCTCTCCAAATAGGAGATCTGGAAACACCATATATTTT.

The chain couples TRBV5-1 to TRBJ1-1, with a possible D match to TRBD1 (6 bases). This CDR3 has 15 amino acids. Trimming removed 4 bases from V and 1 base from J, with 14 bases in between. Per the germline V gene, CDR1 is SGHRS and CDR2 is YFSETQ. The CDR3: CASSRRRDKNTEAFF. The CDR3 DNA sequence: TGCGCCAGCAGCCGCCGCCGGGACAAGAACACTGAAGCTTTCTTT.